The 26 T cell receptor beta chains reported below all come from one sample, sequenced in a study of blood T cell repertoires in COVID-19 (dated by TCRdb to the early 2020s). Libraries were prepared through the immunoSEQ multiplex PCR assay. TCRdb obtained this table from immuneACCESS and retained in-frame rearrangements with V and J assigned. These tables miss some clones; where compared with another copy, unresolved V genes account for less than half of the shortfall, and the remainder is unexplained. A total of 250,000 to 300,000 clones appear in this sample, approximately 83% of them only once. The top ten clonotypes cover around 10% of the sample. The sample comprised peripheral blood. Source of these receptors: a woman aged 70-85 years with acute or convalescent COVID-19.

V gene TRBV9 combines with J gene TRBJ1-1; D call uncertain. CDR1 is SGDLS, CDR2 YYNGEE, per germline. Deletions cut 4 bases from V and 10 bases from J, with 17 bases between. The CDR3 has 13 amino acids. The CDR3 DNA sequence: TGTGCCAGCAGCCGGCGCAGCCGTGAGGTAGCTTTCTTT. Translation: CASSRRSREVAFF.

The chain recombines TRBV7-2 with TRBJ2-3; tentative D call: TRBD2 (6 bases). CDR3 length equals 14 residues. The germline V gene encodes CDR1 SGHTA and CDR2 FQGNSA. Trimming left V 5 bases short and J 6 bases short, with 15 bases between. The CDR3 nucleotides are TGTGCCAGCAGCCTGAGGGACTCCGGGGATACGCAGTATTTT. Translation: CASSLRDSGDTQYF.

The rearrangement joins TRBV19 to TRBJ1-4; the D is unclear. The V gene lost 5 bases and the J gene lost 7 bases, with 14 bases spanning the gap. Germline CDR1 LNHDA, CDR2 SQIVND (reference sequence). There are 14 residues in the CDR3. The CDR3 region has the DNA TGTGCCAGTAGTCATTCAGGTCTCGGTGAAAAACTGTTTTTT. Translated: CASSHSGLGEKLFF.

The chain links TRBV7-9 to TRBJ1-1, with D perhaps matching TRBD1 (5 bases). The CDR3 loop spans 15 amino acids. Trimming removed 2 bases from V and 1 base from J, with 11 bases in between. CDR1 is SEHNR and CDR2 is FQNEAQ in the germline V gene (reference sequence). This CDR3 reads CASSLTGGANTEAFF. The CDR3 region has the DNA TGTGCCAGCAGCTTAACGGGCGGGGCGAACACTGAAGCTTTCTTT.

The V gene is TRBV5-1, the J gene TRBJ2-1; weak D call: TRBD1 (5 bases). Trimming pared 4 bases from V and 3 bases from J, leaving 17 bases between. This CDR3 is built from 16 residues. Germline CDR1 reads SGHRS; CDR2 reads YFSETQ. The CDR3 region has the DNA TGCGCCAGCAGCCCACCAGGGCTGCAAGGCTACAATGAGCAGTTCTTC. Amino acid sequence: CASSPPGLQGYNEQFF.

This clone was picked up a small number of times. This chain uses TRBV18 with TRBJ2-3; TRBD1 matches 7 bases. V gave up 2 bases and J gave up 3 bases; unmatched junction bases: 5. CDR3 length: 15 amino acids. The germline CDR1 and CDR2 sequences are KGHSH and LQKENI. CDR3 sequence: CASSPGTAQTDTQYF. For the CDR3, the DNA is TGTGCCAGCTCACCAGGGACAGCGCAAACAGATACGCAGTATTTT.

Worth noting for this clone: Other DNA sequences from this sample encode an identical CDR3 as well. CDR3 amino acids: CASSLGAAQETQYF. The CDR3 region has the DNA TGCGCCAGCAGCTTGGGGGCAGCTCAAGAGACCCAGTACTTC. J is TRBJ2-5 and V is TRBV5-1; unclear D gene. The CDR3 totals 14 residues. Trimming took 0 bases from V and 2 from J, leaving 8 bases between them. Germline V gene sequence: CDR1 SGHRS, CDR2 YFSETQ.

The chain joins TRBV2 to TRBJ1-2; TRBD1 agrees at 7 bases. The CDR3 loop spans 13 amino acids. Germline V gene data show CDR1 as SNHLY and CDR2 as FYNNEI. V lost 1 base, J lost 7 bases, and 3 bases stayed unmatched. DNA for the CDR3: TGTGCCAGCAGTGAAGGCAGGGGGTTTGGCTACACCTTC. Protein: CASSEGRGFGYTF.

The gene calls are TRBV4-1 and TRBJ1-2; D uncertain. CDR1 and CDR2 (germline): MGHRA, YSYEKL. The CDR3 is made up of 15 amino acids. V lost 1 base and J 4 bases, leaving 13 bases between the germline ends. The CDR3 DNA sequence: TGCGCCAGCAGCCAAGTGGGAGAGGAAAGCTATGGCTACACCTTC. Residues: CASSQVGEESYGYTF.

The rearrangement joins TRBV3-1 (or the pseudogene TRBV3-2) to TRBJ1-1, with a weak D call TRBD1 (6 bases). CDR1 LGHDT and CDR2 YNNKEL come from the germline V gene (reference sequence). V was clipped by 4 bases and J by 7 bases, with 22 bases between them. The CDR3 covers 16 residues. The CDR3 is CASSPSGRGASYEAFF. The CDR3 bases are TGTGCCAGCAGCCCGTCCGGGCGGGGGGCAAGCTATGAAGCTTTCTTT.

The rearrangement links TRBV10-3 to TRBJ1-5; D is perhaps TRBD1 (6 bases). There are 15 residues in the CDR3. V was trimmed by 4 bases and J by 6 bases, leaving 16 bases between them. Germline CDR1 and CDR2: ENHRY and SYGVKD. The CDR3 sequence: CAISARGPSTQPQHF. In DNA form, the CDR3 reads TGTGCCATCAGTGCCAGGGGTCCCTCCACTCAGCCCCAGCATTTT.

This sequence joins TRBV7-2 and TRBJ2-1, with D possibly TRBD2 on 5 matching bases. The V gene's germline CDR1 is SGHTA and CDR2 FQGNSA. The CDR3 covers 13 residues. Trimming removed 3 bases from V and 9 bases from J, with 12 bases in between. The DNA for the CDR3 is TGTGCCAGCAGCTTTTTCAGCGGTGGTGAGCAGTTCTTC. As protein: CASSFFSGGEQFF.

The V call is TRBV6-5, the J call TRBJ2-3, with 8 bases identical to TRBD2. The CDR3 totals 15 residues. Germline CDR1 is MNHEY and CDR2 is SVGAGI. The J segment lost 4 bases and the V segment lost 6 bases, leaving 9 bases of the junction unmatched. The CDR3 sequence is CASRTAGGGADTQYF. CDR3 DNA sequence: TGTGCCAGCAGGACGGCGGGGGGAGGTGCAGATACGCAGTATTTT.

This chain connects TRBV25-1 to TRBJ1-3; TRBD1 is a possible D gene (5 bases). Germline CDR1 MGHDK, CDR2 SYGVNS. The germline V and J ends were trimmed by 2 bases and 2 bases, with 10 bases remaining between them. The CDR3 totals 15 residues. The CDR3 loop is CASSEHSGTGNTIYF. The CDR3 bases are TGTGCCAGCAGTGAACATTCAGGGACTGGAAACACCATATATTTT.

V is TRBV7-9 and J is TRBJ1-1, with D perhaps TRBD1 (6 bases). The CDR3 runs 14 residues. Trimming took 5 bases from V and 6 from J, leaving 16 bases between them. Germline loops: CDR1 SEHNR, CDR2 FQNEAQ (reference sequence). The CDR3 reads CASSRRGSGSEAFF. The CDR3 DNA reads as TGTGCCAGCAGCCGCAGGGGATCAGGGTCTGAAGCTTTCTTT.

Only a few counts were recorded for this clone. The V call is TRBV6-1, the J call TRBJ2-1; 8 positions match TRBD1. The CDR3 has 17 residues. With V trimmed by 0 bases and J by 3 bases, 7 bases remained unmatched. The V gene's germline CDR1 is MNHNS and CDR2 SASEGT. The CDR3 reads CASSEAVWGTGYNEQFF. The CDR3 DNA reads as TGTGCCAGCAGTGAAGCGGTCTGGGGGACAGGCTACAATGAGCAGTTCTTC.

This chain links TRBV12-3 or TRBV12-4 with TRBJ1-5; D unclear. This CDR3 region has 13 residues. V was shortened by 5 bases and J by 3 bases, with 8 bases between the two germline ends. CDR3 amino acids: CASSLQYNQPQHF. The CDR3 DNA reads as TGTGCCAGCAGTCTACAGTACAATCAGCCCCAGCATTTT.

This clone occurred a few times. The genes are TRBV7-9 and TRBJ1-2; weak D call: TRBD1 (6 bases). The germline V gene encodes CDR1 SEHNR and CDR2 FQNEAQ (reference sequence). Trimming stripped 1 base from V and 1 base from J, with 13 bases between. The CDR3 runs to 16 residues. CDR3 bases: TGTGCCAGCAGCTTAGACCGGGACATAAATAACTATGGCTACACCTTC. Its protein product is CASSLDRDINNYGYTF.

The count of this clone is one. The junction does not match germline at one end; this may be a read error. The gene calls are TRBV18 and TRBJ2-7, with 7 bases matching TRBD2. This CDR3 comprises 15 residues. Germline values: CDR1 KGHSH, CDR2 LQKENI. Here the CDR3 reads CASSPPLARTYEQYF. CDR3 DNA: TGTGCCAGCTCGCCACCACTAGCGAGGACCTACGAGCAGTACTTC.

This chain uses TRBV27 with TRBJ2-3, with TRBD2 matching over 12 bases. Germline CDR1 reads MNHEY; CDR2 reads SMNVEV (reference sequence). V gave up 3 bases and J gave up 6 bases; unmatched junction bases: 4. The CDR3 is made up of 15 amino acids. The CDR3 DNA reads as TGTGCCAGCAGTTTTTCTAGCGGGGGGGCTGATACGCAGTATTTT. Translated, it gives CASSFSSGGADTQYF.

The chain has TRBV30 and TRBJ1-4; tentatively, D is TRBD1 (5 bases). CDR3 length: 13 amino acids. The germline CDR1 and CDR2 sequences are GTSNPN and SVGIG (reference sequence). V lost 4 bases to trimming and J lost 2 bases, with 8 bases between them. CDR3 amino acids: CAWTAGTNEKLFF. The CDR3 bases are TGTGCCTGGACGGCAGGGACTAATGAAAAACTGTTTTTT.

V gene TRBV7-9 combines with J gene TRBJ2-5; TRBD1 might be the D (7 bases). V gave up 4 bases and J gave up 1 base, with 10 bases separating them. The CDR3 runs 14 residues. CDR1 SEHNR and CDR2 FQNEAQ come from the germline V gene (reference sequence). The CDR3 region has the DNA TGTGCCAGCAGCTCCAGGGGGGTCCAAGAGACCCAGTACTTC. It codes for CASSSRGVQETQYF.

This chain joins TRBV10-1 and TRBJ2-3, with TRBD1 matching over 8 bases. The CDR3 has 15 residues. Unmatched junction bases numbered 5, after V lost 0 bases and J lost 6 bases. Germline V gene sequence: CDR1 WNHNN, CDR2 SYGVQD (reference sequence). In nucleotides, the CDR3 is TGCGCCAGCAGTGAGTCTACCAGGGGGCGGGATACGCAGTATTTT. This codes for CASSESTRGRDTQYF.

The chain employs TRBV18 and TRBJ2-5; 13 nucleotides agree with TRBD2. V gave up 3 bases and J gave up 5 bases; unmatched junction bases: 3. This CDR3 region has 15 residues. Germline CDR1 and CDR2: KGHSH and LQKENI. The CDR3 sequence: CASSPGTSGVETQYF. DNA for the CDR3: TGTGCCAGCTCACCCGGGACTAGCGGGGTGGAGACCCAGTACTTC.

The rearrangement uses TRBV2 and TRBJ2-1, with TRBD1 matching over 7 bases. Germline lookup yields CDR1 SNHLY and CDR2 FYNNEI. V shed 6 bases, J shed 9 bases, and the junction held 11 bases outside the gene matches. This CDR3 comprises 14 residues. CDR3 DNA sequence: TGTGCCAGCAGGAGACAGGGTCCCTGGGGTGAGCAGTTCTTC. Encoded protein: CASRRQGPWGEQFF.

This clone has just a few counts. The chain has TRBV7-9 and TRBJ1-6, with D possibly matching TRBD1 (5 bases). CDR1 is SEHNR and CDR2 is FQNEAQ in the germline V gene (reference sequence). Trimming removed 1 base from V and 9 bases from J, with 7 bases in between. This CDR3 contains 13 residues. The CDR3 DNA reads TGTGCCAGCAGCTTAGAGACAGCTTCACCCCTCCACTTT. Its protein is CASSLETASPLHF.